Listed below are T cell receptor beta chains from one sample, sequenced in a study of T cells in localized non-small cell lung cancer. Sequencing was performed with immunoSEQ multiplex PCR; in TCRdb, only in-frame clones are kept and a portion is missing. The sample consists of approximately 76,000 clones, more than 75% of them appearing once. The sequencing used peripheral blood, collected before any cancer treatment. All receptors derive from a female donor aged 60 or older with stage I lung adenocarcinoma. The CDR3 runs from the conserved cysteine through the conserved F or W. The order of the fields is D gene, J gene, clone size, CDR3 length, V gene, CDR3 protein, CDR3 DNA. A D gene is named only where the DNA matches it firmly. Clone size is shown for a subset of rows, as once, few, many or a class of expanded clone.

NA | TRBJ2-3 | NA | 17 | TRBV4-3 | CASSQDKEGLLTDTQYF | TGCGCCAGCAGCCAAGATAAAGAGGGGCTACTCACAGATACGCAGTATTTT
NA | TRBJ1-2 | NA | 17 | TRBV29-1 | CSVEASTGGRDNYGYTF | TGCAGCGTTGAAGCCTCCACCGGGGGGAGGGATAACTATGGCTACACCTTC
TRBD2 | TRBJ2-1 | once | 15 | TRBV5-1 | CASSLGLAGSNEQFF | TGCGCCAGCAGCTTGGGACTAGCGGGTTCAAATGAGCAGTTCTTC
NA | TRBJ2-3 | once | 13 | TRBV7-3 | CASSFGVTDTQYF | TGTGCCAGCAGTTTCGGAGTCACAGATACGCAGTATTTT
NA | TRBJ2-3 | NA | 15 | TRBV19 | CASSIGQYGTDTQYF | TGTGCCAGTAGTATCGGACAATACGGCACAGATACGCAGTATTTT
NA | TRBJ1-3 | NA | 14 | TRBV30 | CAWSWAGTGNTIYF | TGTGCCTGGAGTTGGGCGGGAACTGGAAACACCATATATTTT
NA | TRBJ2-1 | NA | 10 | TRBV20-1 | CSARAHEQFF | TGCAGTGCTAGGGCCCATGAGCAGTTCTTC
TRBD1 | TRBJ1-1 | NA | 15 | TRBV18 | CASSVQGAGSTEAFF | TGTGCCAGCTCCGTCCAGGGGGCAGGATCCACTGAAGCTTTCTTT
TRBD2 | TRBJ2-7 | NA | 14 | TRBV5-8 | CASSLGGGSYEQYF | TGTGCCAGCAGCTTGGGGGGGGGATCCTACGAGCAGTACTTC
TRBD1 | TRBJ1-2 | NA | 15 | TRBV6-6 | CASSTAGQGDSGYTF | TGTGCCAGCAGTACTGCGGGACAGGGCGATAGTGGCTACACCTTC
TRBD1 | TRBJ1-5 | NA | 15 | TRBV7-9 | CASSLTGSGNQPQHF | TGTGCCAGCAGCCTGACAGGGAGTGGCAATCAGCCCCAGCATTTT
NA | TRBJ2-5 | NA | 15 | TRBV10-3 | CAISETTLGGETQYF | TGTGCCATCAGTGAGACGACATTGGGTGGCGAGACCCAGTACTTC
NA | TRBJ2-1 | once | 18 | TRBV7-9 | CASSSTLLERTKRDEQFF | TGTGCCAGCAGCTCCACCCTTCTTGAGCGGACTAAAAGGGATGAGCAGTTCTTC
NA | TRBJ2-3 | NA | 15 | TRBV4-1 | CASSQVLASTDTQYF | TGCGCCAGCAGCCAAGTCTTGGCTAGCACAGATACGCAGTATTTT
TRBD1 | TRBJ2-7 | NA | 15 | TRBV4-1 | CASSQRTGVSYEQYF | TGCGCCAGCAGCCAGAGGACAGGGGTAAGCTACGAGCAGTACTTC
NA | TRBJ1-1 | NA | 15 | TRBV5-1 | CASSRKQGGGTEAFF | TGCGCCAGCAGCAGGAAACAGGGTGGCGGCACTGAAGCTTTCTTT
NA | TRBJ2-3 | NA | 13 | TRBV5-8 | CASSYQSTDTQYF | TGTGCCAGCAGCTACCAAAGCACAGATACGCAGTATTTT
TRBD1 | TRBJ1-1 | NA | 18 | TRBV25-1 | CASSGDRTGGLRSTEAFF | TGTGCCAGCAGTGGGGACCGGACAGGAGGGCTCCGGAGCACTGAAGCTTTCTTT
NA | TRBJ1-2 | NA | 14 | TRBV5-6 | CASSLERSNYGYTF | TGTGCCAGCAGCTTGGAACGGTCTAACTATGGCTACACCTTC
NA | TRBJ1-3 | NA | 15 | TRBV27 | CASSWTFGGGNTIYF | TGTGCCAGCAGTTGGACTTTCGGTGGTGGAAACACCATATATTTT
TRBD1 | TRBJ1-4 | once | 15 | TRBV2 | CASSTDRATNEKLFF | TGTGCCAGCAGTACCGACAGGGCAACTAATGAAAAACTGTTTTTT
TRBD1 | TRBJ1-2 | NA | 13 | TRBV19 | CASLVPGQSSYTF | TGTGCCAGCCTCGTCCCGGGACAGTCGAGCTACACCTTC
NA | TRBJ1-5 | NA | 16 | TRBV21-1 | CASSAPAGGSNQPQHF | TGTGCCAGCAGCGCCCCAGCCGGAGGGAGCAATCAGCCCCAGCATTTT
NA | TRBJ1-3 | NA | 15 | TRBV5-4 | CASSSDGYSGNTIYF | TGTGCCAGCAGCTCGGACGGATACTCTGGAAACACCATATATTTT
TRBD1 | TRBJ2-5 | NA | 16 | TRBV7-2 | CASCPGTGFGGETQYF | TGTGCCAGCTGCCCCGGGACAGGGTTCGGGGGAGAGACCCAGTACTTC
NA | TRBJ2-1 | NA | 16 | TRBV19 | CASSSRQLRITNEQFF | TGTGCCAGTAGTAGTAGACAACTAAGAATCACGAATGAGCAGTTCTTC
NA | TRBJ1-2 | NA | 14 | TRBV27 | CASRRPGRDYGYTF | TGTGCCAGCCGAAGGCCGGGGCGTGACTATGGCTACACCTTC
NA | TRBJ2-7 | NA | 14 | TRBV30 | CAWSVFDLSYEQYF | TGTGCCTGGAGTGTTTTTGACTTATCCTACGAGCAGTACTTC
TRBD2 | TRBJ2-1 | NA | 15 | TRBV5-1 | CASSLQRGLHNEQFF | TGCGCCAGCAGCTTGCAGCGGGGTCTCCACAATGAGCAGTTCTTC
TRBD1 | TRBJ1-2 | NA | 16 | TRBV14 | CASSPMGQHANYGYTF | TGTGCCAGCAGCCCAATGGGACAGCATGCGAACTATGGCTACACCTTC
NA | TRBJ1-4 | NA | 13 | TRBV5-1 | CASRDREGEKLFF | TGCGCCAGCAGGGACCGAGAAGGAGAAAAACTGTTTTTT
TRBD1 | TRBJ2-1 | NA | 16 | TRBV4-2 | CASSQDPGTGQHEQFF | TGTGCCAGCAGCCAAGACCCCGGGACAGGGCAGCATGAGCAGTTCTTC
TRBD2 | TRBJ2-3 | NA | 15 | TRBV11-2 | CASSLDGTRSDTQYF | TGTGCCAGCAGCTTAGATGGGACTAGATCAGATACGCAGTATTTT
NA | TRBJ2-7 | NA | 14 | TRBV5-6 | CASSALGDAGEQYF | TGTGCCAGCAGCGCCTTAGGGGATGCGGGGGAGCAGTACTTC
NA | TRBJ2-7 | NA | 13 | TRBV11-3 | CASSPGSSYEQYF | TGTGCCAGCAGCCCCGGGAGCTCCTACGAGCAGTACTTC
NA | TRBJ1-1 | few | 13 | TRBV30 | CAWKRGRDTEAFF | TGTGCCTGGAAGAGGGGCAGGGACACTGAAGCTTTCTTT
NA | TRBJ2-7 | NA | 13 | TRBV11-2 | CASSLAWTAERYF | TGTGCCAGCAGCTTAGCGTGGACGGCGGAGCGGTACTTC
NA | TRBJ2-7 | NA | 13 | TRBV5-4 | CAVGTGRTYEQYF | TGTGCCGTCGGAACAGGGAGGACCTACGAGCAGTACTTC
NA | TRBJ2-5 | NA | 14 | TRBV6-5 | CASSLDLAKETQYF | TGTGCCAGCTCCCTGGACCTGGCGAAAGAGACCCAGTACTTC
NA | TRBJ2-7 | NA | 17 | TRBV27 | CASSSTQVGRLTYEQYF | TGTGCCAGCAGTTCAACACAAGTTGGCCGGTTAACCTACGAGCAGTACTTC
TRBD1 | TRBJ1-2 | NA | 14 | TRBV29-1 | CSVPDRGGIYGYTF | TGCAGCGTCCCCGACAGGGGGGGGATCTATGGCTACACCTTC
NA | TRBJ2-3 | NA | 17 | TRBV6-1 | CASSGDGLGSFRDTQYF | TGTGCCAGCAGTGGGGACGGTTTGGGGAGTTTCAGAGATACGCAGTATTTT